This TCR beta chain is from a study of T cell responses to AZD1222 COVID-19 vaccine. At the level of the study: Both about-4-week and about-12-week second-dose recipients were combined. Study results and caveats: Per reports, nearly half of all spike-specific TCRs target regions that are unmutated in variants. CD4 TCRs associated with vaccination spanned spike, dominating at 160-218 and 743-854. Repertoire sampling happened only post peak T cell response.

In the case of this clone: What it binds is unknown.

The assay was immunoSEQ multiplex PCR, and TCRdb's table has in-frame clones only and misses some. The data show over 100,000 clones, more than 75% seen once. The CDR3 runs to 14 residues. V was cut by 6 bases and J by 5 bases, with 15 bases left in between. From germline, CDR1 is LNHDA and CDR2 SQIVND (reference sequence). The rearrangement links TRBV19 to TRBJ2-3; D gene uncertain. This clonotype was obtained from an adult in good health. The sample in question was peripheral blood, obtained on day 0 of AZD1222 vaccination. The CDR3 DNA reads as TGTGCCAGTAGCACCGAGCCCAGAGGAGATACGCAGTATTTT. Residues: CASSTEPRGDTQYF.